The subject of this entry is one TCR beta chain. The CDR3 is made up of 15 amino acids. CDR1 is MNHNY, CDR2 SVGAGI, per germline (reference sequence). Losses at the gene ends were 6 bases for V and 6 bases for J; bases not matched to a gene: 8. The repertoire was sequenced with immunoSEQ multiplex PCR; TCRdb's copy has only in-frame clones and lacks some. This table has fewer than 80,000 clones, just under 90% appearing once. This entry belongs to a study of technical replicates of blood from a handful of donors. The sequence derives from a human donor in good health. Some clones in this sample may be carry-over from other donors' samples. Sequenced: PBMCs. This rearrangement joins TRBV6-6 to TRBJ2-2; 9 nucleotides agree with TRBD1. The CDR3 sequence: CASRAADRGAGELFF. The CDR3 nucleotides are TGTGCCAGCAGAGCCGCGGACAGGGGTGCCGGGGAGCTGTTTTTT.